This is a list of T cell receptor beta chains from one sample in a study of T cell repertoires in cytomegalovirus infection. TCRdb itself ran the reads through MiXCR, one entry per CDR3 protein. The sample carries fewer than 350,000 distinct CDR3 sequences, 25% to 35% recorded once. No antigens are known for them. The sample was cultured PBMCs, taken from culture after CMV antigen stimulation. These TCRs come from a human donor in good health (CMV status not recorded). Some clones in this sample may be carry-over from other donors' samples. The CDR3 runs from the conserved cysteine through the conserved F or W. D genes are given only for firm matches. A row's size may be missing; if present it is once, few, many or a size class.

TRBJ1-5,NA,TRBV6-8,NA,17,TGTGCCAGCAGTTACTCGAGTGGCGGACAGCCTAATCAGCCCCAGCATTTT,CASSYSSGGQPNQPQHF
TRBJ1-5,NA,TRBV19,TRBD1,15,TGTGCCAGTACCCCCGACAGGGAGCCCAGTCAGCCCCAGCATTTT,CASTPDREPSQPQHF
TRBJ2-7,few,TRBV11-2,NA,15,TGTGCCAGCAGCTTAATACTGGGGGCCGGATACGAGCAGTACTTC,CASSLILGAGYEQYF
TRBJ1-1,few,TRBV7-9,TRBD1,17,TGTGCCAGCAGGGCCGGGACAGAACCGTTCATGAACACTGAAGCTTTCTTT,CASRAGTEPFMNTEAFF
TRBJ1-4,NA,TRBV19,NA,16,TGTGCCAGTAGTACCCCAACGGACAGTTCGTATGAAAAACTGTTTTTT,CASSTPTDSSYEKLFF
TRBJ1-2,NA,TRBV18,TRBD1,16,TGTGCCAGCTCACCACTAAGTGGACAGGGGGGCTATGGCTACACCTTC,CASSPLSGQGGYGYTF
TRBJ1-2,few,TRBV20-1,NA,12,TGCACCACCCAAGGGGATCTGAGAGGCTACACCTTC,CTTQGDLRGYTF
TRBJ2-5,NA,TRBV5-1,TRBD2,18,TGCGCCAGCAGCTACGGGACTAGCGGGCGCCCGAACCAAGAGACCCAGTACTTC,CASSYGTSGRPNQETQYF
TRBJ1-3,few,TRBV5-6,NA,16,TGTGCCAGCAGCTTTGGGAGCACCCTCTCTGGAAACACCATATATTTT,CASSFGSTLSGNTIYF
TRBJ2-7,NA,TRBV25-1,NA,15,TGTGCCAGCAGTGAAATATCGGTGACACCAACGGAGCAGTACTTC,CASSEISVTPTEQYF
TRBJ1-2,many,TRBV30,NA,12,TGTGCCTGGACAGGAGTCCGCTATGGCTACACCTTC,CAWTGVRYGYTF
TRBJ1-1,few,TRBV4-2,NA,17,TGTGCCAGCAGCCAAGCCCCCCGGCCGAACATGAACACTGAAGCTTTCTTT,CASSQAPRPNMNTEAFF
TRBJ2-7,few,TRBV20-1,TRBD2,18,TGCAGTGCTCCGCCCGGTTTGATAGCGGGGGGTAGCTCCTACGAGCAGTACTTC,CSAPPGLIAGGSSYEQYF
TRBJ1-1,NA,TRBV7-3,NA,12,TGTGCCAGCAGCTCCTCCCCAGGCGAAGCTTTCTTT,CASSSSPGEAFF
TRBJ2-3,NA,TRBV12-3/TRBV12-4,TRBD2,15,TGTGCCAGCAGTCCCCCGGGGCGGCGGGAGGGGGCGCAGTATTTT,CASSPPGRREGAQYF
TRBJ2-7,NA,TRBV28,TRBD1,15,TGTGCCAGCAGCCATCCGGCCTTGACAGGGGTCGAGCAGTACTTC,CASSHPALTGVEQYF
TRBJ1-6,once,TRBV10-3,TRBD1,20,TGTGCCATCAGTGATCGGAGACACCGGAGGGGGCTCCCCGGTAATTCACCCCTCCACTTT,CAISDRRHRRGLPGNSPLHF
TRBJ2-5,NA,TRBV7-3,TRBD1,14,TGTGCCAGCAGCATCAGGGGGTTTGGAGAGACCCAGTACTTC,CASSIRGFGETQYF
TRBJ1-3,NA,TRBV7-2,TRBD1,17,TGTGCCAGCAGCTTACGTACAGGGGCGTTCTCTGGAAACACCATATATTTT,CASSLRTGAFSGNTIYF
TRBJ2-1,many,TRBV7-3,TRBD2,15,TGTGCCAGCAGCTCCCGTAGCGGGACCTACAATGAGCAGTTCTTC,CASSSRSGTYNEQFF
TRBJ1-4,NA,TRBV29-1,NA,12,TGCAGCGTTAATACTCCTGGTCGGGAACTGTTTTTT,CSVNTPGRELFF
TRBJ2-5,many,TRBV6-6,NA,12,TGTGCCAGCAGTACCCCCGGGGAGACCCAGTACTTC,CASSTPGETQYF
TRBJ2-2,many,TRBV12-3/TRBV12-4,NA,13,TGTGCCAGCAGTTTAGCAGGAACCGGGGAGCTGTTTTTT,CASSLAGTGELFF
TRBJ2-1,few,TRBV11-1,TRBD2,16,TGTGCCAGCAGCCCCGAGACTAGCGGGAGGCCAGATGAGCAGTTCTTC,CASSPETSGRPDEQFF
TRBJ1-5,NA,TRBV2,NA,12,TGTGCCAGCCATAATAGCAATCAGCCCCAGCATTTT,CASHNSNQPQHF
TRBJ2-1,many,TRBV12-3/TRBV12-4,TRBD2,15,TGTGCCAGCAGTTTACCGGGACTAGGGGGGAATGAGCAGTTCTTC,CASSLPGLGGNEQFF
TRBJ1-1,few,TRBV7-2,NA,11,TGTGCCAGCAGTCAGGGGCGCGATCGGTTCTTT,CASSQGRDRFF
TRBJ1-5,NA,TRBV7-9,NA,15,TGTGCCAGCAGCTTAAATCAGGGAATTAATCAGCCCCAGCATTTT,CASSLNQGINQPQHF
TRBJ2-3,NA,TRBV18,TRBD2,16,TGTGCCAGCTCACCAACAGCGGGAGCGGGTACAGATACGCAGTATTTT,CASSPTAGAGTDTQYF
TRBJ2-7,few,TRBV7-2,NA,12,TGTGCCAGCAGCTCCGACTCAAACGAGCAGTACTTC,CASSSDSNEQYF
TRBJ2-6,NA,TRBV7-9,TRBD2,16,TGTGCCAGCAGCTTTGGGGGGGTTACTGGGGCCAACGTCCTGACTTTC,CASSFGGVTGANVLTF
TRBJ2-3,NA,TRBV20-1,NA,13,TGCAGTTCCCCCGAGCGGGGCACAGATACGCAGTATTTT,CSSPERGTDTQYF
TRBJ2-7,many,TRBV11-1,TRBD1,14,TGTGCCAGCAGCCCCCGGGACAGGAACTACGAGCAGTACTTC,CASSPRDRNYEQYF
TRBJ2-2,few,TRBV19,TRBD1,14,TGTGCCAGTAAGGGGACAGGGAACACCGGGGAGCTGTTTTTT,CASKGTGNTGELFF
TRBJ1-1,few,TRBV6-5,NA,13,TGTGCCAGCAGCCCTATTTTGGACACTGAAGCTTTCTTT,CASSPILDTEAFF
TRBJ1-6,NA,TRBV18,NA,15,TGTGCCAGCTCACCTAACGGAAGCCTGAAACTACCCCTCCACTTT,CASSPNGSLKLPLHF
TRBJ2-2,NA,TRBV24-1,TRBD1,15,TGTGCCACCAGTGTCCCGGACAGGGGCAACGGTGTGCTGTTTTTT,CATSVPDRGNGVLFF
TRBJ2-1,NA,TRBV5-1,TRBD1,17,TGCGCCAGCAGCTTCCCACAGGGGGCATTCGTCAACAATGAGCAGTTCTTC,CASSFPQGAFVNNEQFF
TRBJ1-1,NA,TRBV25-1,NA,15,TGTGCCAGCCTAAATCGTGGGGCGCGGGGGACTGAAGCTTTCTTT,CASLNRGARGTEAFF
TRBJ1-5,many,TRBV7-8,NA,15,TGTGCCAGCAGCCTACTCGTGGGCGGCAATCAGCCCCAGCATTTT,CASSLLVGGNQPQHF
TRBJ2-7,few,TRBV10-3,NA,14,TGTGCCATCAGTGAGCCCGCAGGGGCGGGCGAGCAGTACTTC,CAISEPAGAGEQYF
TRBJ1-1,NA,TRBV12-3/TRBV12-4,NA,12,TGTGCCAGCAGTCCGAGAGGCGGAAGGGCTTTCTTT,CASSPRGGRAFF